This T cell receptor (beta chain) was sequenced in a study of CD8+ T cells in alopecia areata. RNA was isolated and reverse transcribed to cDNA, the sequencing template. Sequencing used immunoSEQ multiplex PCR; TCRdb keeps in-frame clones, though not all of them. The repertoire holds around 200,000 clones, 60% to 70% seen once, with around 0.69% in the top ten. V gave up 1 base and J gave up 14 bases, with 11 bases separating them. This CDR3 is built from 11 residues. Per the germline V gene, CDR1 is DFQATT and CDR2 is SNEGSKA (reference sequence). As to treatment: oral pan-JAK inhibitor, 5-10 mg twice daily. This clone came up a few times.

The TCR was taken from a human donor with alopecia areata. This specimen was CD4+ T cells sorted from blood, taken at week 4, from a patient treated with tofacitinib. V and J are TRBV20-1 and TRBJ1-4; D is uncertain. CDR3 in amino acids: CSARVVPGLFF. The CDR3 coding sequence is TGCAGTGCTAGAGTAGTCCCGGGGCTGTTTTTT.